The TCR beta chain under discussion was sequenced for a study of blood T cell repertoires in COVID-19. Study overall: Spain, Italy and the United States supplied samples that represented acute and convalescent COVID-19. PBMCs, B-cell-depleted T cells, or T cells were the source of the cDNA or gDNA that made up the material.

Trimming left V 5 bases short and J 0 bases short, with 17 bases between. The CDR3 length is 17 residues. Germline assignment: CDR1 MNHGY and CDR2 SVAAGI. Original methodology: From reference gene primer amplification, estimates of nucleated cell counts were derived. Measured with immunoSEQ multiplex PCR; TCRdb has only the in-frame clones, and not every one. The DNA was the basis for D and trimming; V, J and clone size are from that table. The sample gives 150,000 to 200,000 clones, 78% of which show up once; 2.5% to 3.5% is in the top ten. The chain joins TRBV6-9 to TRBJ1-5, with a possible D match to TRBD1 (6 bases). The receptor was derived from an elderly woman with active or convalescent COVID-19. Sequencing was done on a sample of peripheral blood. The CDR3 DNA reads TGTGCCAGCAGTCCGGGGGCGGGAGTTTATAGCAATCAGCCCCAGCATTTT. This encodes CASSPGAGVYSNQPQHF.